The 32 T cell receptor beta chains reported below all come from one sample, sequenced in a study of T cell responses to AZD1222 COVID-19 vaccine. Only in-frame clones appear in the TCRdb table, and some are missing; sequencing was by immunoSEQ multiplex PCR. The repertoire has 90,000 to 100,000 clones, 85% to 90% of them found once; the top ten carry roughly 3.7%. Specimen: peripheral blood, collected on day 0 of AZD1222 vaccination. All receptors derive from an adult in good health.

As concerns this clone: An end of the junction differs from the germline gene, which may be a read error. This sequence joins TRBV7-7 and TRBJ2-6; D ambiguous. There are 15 residues in the CDR3. Germline lookup yields CDR1 SSHAT and CDR2 FNYEAQ (reference sequence). The CDR3 DNA reads TGTGCTAGCAGCCCCCGAATCTCTGGGGCCAACGTCCTGACTTTC. This encodes CASSPRISGANVLTF.

The V gene is TRBV25-1, the J gene TRBJ1-4; D remains unclear. V lost 4 bases and J 5 bases, leaving 11 bases between the germline ends. The CDR3 extends over 14 amino acids. CDR1 and CDR2 (germline): MGHDK, SYGVNS. The CDR3: CASSGAGGNEKLFF. CDR3 coding DNA: TGTGCCAGCAGTGGGGCGGGAGGAAATGAAAAACTGTTTTTT.

Concerning this clone: In the same sample, other DNA sequences code for this CDR3. This chain connects TRBV6-5 to TRBJ2-3; a possible D gene is TRBD1 (6 bases). Trimming pared 2 bases from V and 6 bases from J, leaving 9 bases between. Germline lookup yields CDR1 MNHEY and CDR2 SVGAGI. The CDR3 is made up of 13 amino acids. CDR3 nucleotide sequence: TGTGCCAGCAGTTACCTTGGGGGCGATACGCAGTATTTT. It codes for CASSYLGGDTQYF.

This clone was counted once. V usage is TRBV5-8 and J usage is TRBJ2-3; maybe TRBD1 (8 bases). Germline CDR1 SGHTS, CDR2 YDEGEE. The V end lost 3 bases, the J end lost 5 bases, and 16 bases lay between the germline ends. CDR3 size: 15 residues. The CDR3 loop is CASSWNRGGVDTQYF. CDR3 in DNA: TGTGCCAGCAGCTGGAACAGGGGGGGCGTAGATACGCAGTATTTT.

This clone was detected a few times. The CDR3 nucleotides are TGCGCCAGCAGTGAGGCAGGGGAAGAAGCTTTCTTT. It specifies CASSEAGEEAFF. V usage is TRBV10-1 and J usage is TRBJ1-1, with a tentative D call TRBD1 (6 bases). The V gene lost 2 bases and the J gene lost 8 bases, with 9 bases spanning the gap. This CDR3 comprises 12 residues. Per the germline V gene, CDR1 is WNHNN and CDR2 is SYGVQD (reference sequence).

This clone was seen once. The CDR3 spells CASNNGGTEAFF. For the CDR3, the DNA is TGTGCCAGCAACAACGGGGGCACTGAAGCTTTCTTT. This sequence joins TRBV11-2 and TRBJ1-1, with D tentatively TRBD1 (5 bases). V lost 7 bases and J 4 bases, leaving 10 bases between the germline ends. The germline gives CDR1 SGHAT, CDR2 FQNNGV. The CDR3 runs 12 residues.

This chain connects TRBV7-9 to TRBJ2-2, with 11 bases identical to TRBD1. This CDR3 spans 15 amino acids. The germline V gene has CDR1 SEHNR and CDR2 FQNEAQ (reference sequence). With V trimmed by 6 bases and J by 7 bases, 7 bases remained unmatched. CDR3 amino acids: CASRPGQGANGELFF. The CDR3 DNA reads as TGTGCCAGCAGACCCGGACAGGGGGCAAACGGGGAGCTGTTTTTT.

DNA of the CDR3: TGTGCCAGCAGCCCCGCAGATGGCGCTGAAGCTTTCTTT. Translating it yields CASSPADGAEAFF. This chain links TRBV13 with TRBJ1-1; D not certain. The V end was cut by 5 bases, the J end by 6 bases, with 13 bases between. The V gene's germline CDR1 is PRHDT and CDR2 FYEKMQ (reference sequence). This CDR3 has 13 residues.

The V and J genes are TRBV4-1 and TRBJ1-5; 7 nucleotides align to TRBD1. This CDR3 has 16 residues. In germline, CDR1 is MGHRA, CDR2 YSYEKL. Unmatched junction bases numbered 13, after V lost 6 bases and J lost 5 bases. The CDR3 bases are TGCGCCAGCAGGCAGGGTTTAAGGGGGCGCGATCAGCCCCAGCATTTT. Translating it yields CASRQGLRGRDQPQHF.

A single count supports this clone. The CDR3 sequence is CASSLMGSQPQHF. CDR3 sequence (DNA): TGTGCCAGCAGCCTAATGGGGTCTCAGCCCCAGCATTTT. This chain joins TRBV3-1 (or the pseudogene TRBV3-2) and TRBJ1-5; D not certain. Trimming removed 4 bases at V and 6 bases at J, with 10 bases between. The CDR3 runs to 13 residues. Germline CDR1 reads LGHDT; CDR2 reads YNNKEL (reference sequence).

The chain joins TRBV29-1 to TRBJ1-1; possible D gene TRBD1, 5 bases. Deletions cut 7 bases from V and 10 bases from J, with 22 bases between. Per germline, CDR1 SQVTM and CDR2 ANQGSEA. CDR3 length equals 13 residues. The CDR3 bases are TGCAGCGCGAAGATAAGTCTGGGGGGATCAGCTTTCTTT. As protein: CSAKISLGGSAFF.

The chain is built from TRBV5-4 and TRBJ2-3; TRBD2 matches 7 bases. Trimming at V came to 5 bases and at J to 0 bases, leaving 9 bases not matched to a gene. The CDR3 runs to 16 residues. In germline, CDR1 is SGHNT, CDR2 YYREEE (reference sequence). CDR3 sequence (DNA): TGTGCCAGCAGGCCGACTAGCATGGTTAGCACAGATACGCAGTATTTT. Translating gives CASRPTSMVSTDTQYF.

J is TRBJ2-4 and V is TRBV3-1 (or the pseudogene TRBV3-2); a weak D match, TRBD2 (5 bases). Trimming took 4 bases from V and 0 from J, leaving 19 bases between them. The CDR3 runs to 18 residues. Looked up from germline, CDR1 is LGHDT and CDR2 is YNNKEL (reference sequence). The CDR3 protein is CASSREQDLDLAKNIQYF. CDR3 nucleotides: TGTGCCAGCAGCCGGGAGCAAGACTTGGATTTAGCCAAAAACATTCAGTACTTC.

There are a few counts of this clone. The J gene is TRBJ2-1, the V gene TRBV5-1, with 13 bases matching TRBD2. V trimming: 0 bases; J trimming: 4 bases; junction bases outside the gene matches: 4. CDR1 is SGHRS and CDR2 is YFSETQ in the germline V gene. This CDR3 contains 17 residues. The CDR3 loop is CASSLARTSGGYNEQFF. The CDR3 region has the DNA TGCGCCAGCAGCTTGGCCAGGACTAGCGGGGGTTACAATGAGCAGTTCTTC.

V gene TRBV15 combines with J gene TRBJ1-1; D might be TRBD1 (5 bases). V lost 5 bases and J lost 5, with 12 bases in between. CDR1 and CDR2 (germline): LNHNV, YYDKDF (reference sequence). The CDR3 totals 13 residues. The CDR3 loop reads CATSVGGETEAFF. CDR3 sequence (DNA): TGTGCCACCAGCGTGGGGGGAGAGACTGAAGCTTTCTTT.

This chain joins TRBV5-1 and TRBJ2-6; the D is unclear. V dropped 3 bases and J dropped 0 bases, with 4 bases sitting between them. This CDR3 spans 14 amino acids. Germline V CDR1 and CDR2: SGHRS, YFSETQ. The CDR3 sequence: CASSSSSGANVLTF. CDR3 coding DNA: TGCGCCAGCAGCTCCTCCTCTGGGGCCAACGTCCTGACTTTC.

The chain couples TRBV11-2 to TRBJ2-1; weak D call: TRBD2 (6 bases). The CDR3 totals 14 residues. CDR1 SGHAT and CDR2 FQNNGV come from the germline V gene. Between the trimmed V and J ends, which lost 3 bases and 10 bases, there was a span of 16 bases. CDR3 nucleotide sequence: TGTGCCAGCAGCTTGGCGGGGAATCGGCGCGAGCAGTTCTTC. Protein product: CASSLAGNRREQFF.

The V call is TRBV5-1, the J call TRBJ2-1, with D tentatively TRBD2 (5 bases). V shed 6 bases and J shed 9 bases, with 16 bases lying between them. The CDR3 sequence is 13 residues long. Germline CDR1 SGHRS, CDR2 YFSETQ. CDR3 loop: CASTRPDLGEQFF. CDR3 bases: TGCGCCAGCACAAGACCGGACTTGGGTGAGCAGTTCTTC.

This clone was counted once. The rearrangement joins TRBV6-1 to TRBJ1-6; D gene uncertain. With 2 bases removed from V and 7 bases from J, the gap between germline ends came to 9 bases. Germline V lookup: CDR1 MNHNS, CDR2 SASEGT. The CDR3 is 14 amino acids. CDR3 bases: TGTGCCAGCAGTGAATCGGCGGAGAATTCACCCCTCCACTTT. Its translation is CASSESAENSPLHF.

The chain is built from TRBV4-1 and TRBJ2-3; 12 bases are shared with TRBD2. From germline, CDR1 is MGHRA and CDR2 YSYEKL. The CDR3 is made up of 17 amino acids. V shed 2 bases, J shed 5 bases, and the junction held 8 bases outside the gene matches. The CDR3 coding sequence is TGCGCCAGCAGCCAATCGTCTAGCGGGGGGGCCTTAGATACGCAGTATTTT. This codes for CASSQSSSGGALDTQYF.

The rearrangement uses TRBV5-1 and TRBJ1-1; TRBD1 agrees at 8 bases. Trimming removed 4 bases from V and 1 base from J; junction bases left unmatched: 12. Germline values: CDR1 SGHRS, CDR2 YFSETQ. This CDR3 is built from 17 residues. For the CDR3, the DNA is TGCGCCAGCAGCCCCCGACAGGGGCATTTCTCGAACACTGAAGCTTTCTTT. It is translated as CASSPRQGHFSNTEAFF.

The chain combines TRBV7-3 with TRBJ2-2, with 9 positions matching TRBD1. This CDR3 region has 16 residues. Germline CDR1 reads SGHTA; CDR2 reads FQGTGA. The V and J ends lost 5 bases and 5 bases, in that order; junction bases with no gene match: 9. Here the CDR3 reads CASSVQQGARTGELFF. The CDR3, as DNA: TGTGCCAGCAGCGTCCAACAGGGGGCTCGTACCGGGGAGCTGTTTTTT.

This sequence joins TRBV4-1 and TRBJ1-5; possibly TRBD1 for D (6 bases). Germline-derived CDR1 and CDR2 are MGHRA and YSYEKL. Deletions cut 1 base from V and 6 bases from J, with 16 bases between. CDR3 length equals 16 residues. DNA for the CDR3: TGCGCCAGCAGCCAAGGTAGGGACATCAGTTCTCAGCCCCAGCATTTT. Protein product: CASSQGRDISSQPQHF.

This chain uses TRBV6-5 with TRBJ1-3; weak D call: TRBD1 (5 bases). This CDR3 has 15 residues. Germline assignment: CDR1 MNHEY and CDR2 SVGAGI. V lost 5 bases, J lost 0 bases, and 11 bases lay in between. The CDR3, as DNA: TGTGCCAGCAGTCGACCGGGACCCTCTGGAAACACCATATATTTT. Protein product: CASSRPGPSGNTIYF.

In its sample, this clone was seen a few times. This rearrangement joins TRBV7-8 to TRBJ1-5, with no clear D. CDR1 and CDR2 from the germline V gene are SGHVS and FQNEAQ. With 5 bases removed from V and 2 bases from J, the gap between germline ends came to 13 bases. This CDR3 contains 15 residues. DNA for the CDR3: TGTGCCAGCAGCGTCCGGAGGGAGGGCAATCAGCCCCAGCATTTT. Its translation: CASSVRREGNQPQHF.

V gene TRBV28 combines with J gene TRBJ1-1; D not certain. This CDR3 region has 11 residues. From germline, CDR1 is MDHEN and CDR2 SYDVKM. V lost 1 base and J 8 bases, leaving 5 bases between the germline ends. This CDR3 is CASSLYREAFF. In nucleotides, the CDR3 is TGTGCCAGCAGTTTATACAGAGAAGCTTTCTTT.

The J gene is TRBJ1-1, the V gene TRBV27; TRBD1 is a possible D gene (6 bases). The CDR3 contains 15 residues. The germline CDR1 and CDR2 sequences are MNHEY and SMNVEV (reference sequence). Between the trimmed V and J ends, which lost 5 bases and 5 bases, there was a span of 18 bases. The CDR3 DNA reads as TGTGCCAGCAGTCCATCCTTTGGACAGCGGACTGAAGCTTTCTTT. This sequence encodes CASSPSFGQRTEAFF.

This chain connects TRBV4-2 to TRBJ1-1; D ambiguous. Trimming removed 2 bases at V and 1 base at J, with 20 bases between. The CDR3 contains 18 residues. Germline V gene lookup returns CDR1 LGHNA and CDR2 YNFKEQ. The chain's CDR3 is CASSQPPHGGFSNTEAFF. Here the CDR3 DNA reads TGTGCCAGCAGCCAACCCCCGCACGGTGGCTTTTCGAACACTGAAGCTTTCTTT.

The chain recombines TRBV5-1 with TRBJ1-5, with 12 bases matching TRBD1. Germline assignment: CDR1 SGHRS and CDR2 YFSETQ. J was trimmed by 6 bases and V by 4 bases; bases with no gene match: 5. This CDR3 has 15 amino acids. The CDR3 loop reads CASSPGQGAGQPQHF. For the CDR3, the DNA is TGCGCCAGCAGCCCGGGACAGGGGGCCGGTCAGCCCCAGCATTTT.

This clone was seen just once. The chain joins TRBV6-1 to TRBJ1-6, with a possible D match to TRBD1 (5 bases). Trimming shortened V by 3 bases and J by 9 bases, and 12 bases separated the two germline ends. Germline V lookup: CDR1 MNHNS, CDR2 SASEGT. The CDR3 is 14 amino acids. DNA of the CDR3: TGTGCCAGCAGTGAGGCGACAGCCCGTTCACCCCTCCACTTT. Translated: CASSEATARSPLHF.

This chain links TRBV5-6 with TRBJ1-1; TRBD1 might be the D (5 bases). Germline-derived CDR1 and CDR2 are SGHDT and YYEEEE. This CDR3 has 15 amino acids. Trimming removed 4 bases at V and 2 bases at J, with 15 bases between. CDR3 in amino acids: CASSAGHPFNTEAFF. CDR3 bases: TGTGCCAGCAGCGCCGGACACCCTTTTAACACTGAAGCTTTCTTT.

The sample holds one count of this clone. The chain has TRBV10-2 and TRBJ2-3; D is uncertain. The CDR3 totals 13 residues. V was shortened by 4 bases and J by 4 bases, with 9 bases between the two germline ends. Germline CDR1 is WSHSY and CDR2 is SAAADI. For the CDR3, the DNA is TGCGCCAGCAGTGTTGGTAGCCCAGATACGCAGTATTTT. As protein: CASSVGSPDTQYF.